This TCR beta chain was retrieved from a study of CD4 T cells in relation to SARS-CoV-2 and coronaviruses. Assay: immunoSEQ multiplex PCR; the TCRdb copy retains only in-frame clones and omits some. The repertoire holds some 21,000 clones, with 65% to 80% as singletons. Unexposed donor CD4+ T cells date from about 2010-2018, before the COVID-19 pandemic. The cells were cultured for under 13 days before CD4+ T cells were isolated. In regard to this clone: Antigen unknown.

Trimming removed 5 bases from V and 4 bases from J, with 14 bases in between. Germline V gene data show CDR1 as SGHTA and CDR2 as FQGNSA. The CDR3 has 14 amino acids. The TCR originated in a human donor in good health. This chain links TRBV7-2 with TRBJ1-2; tentatively, D is TRBD1 (5 bases). Sample: CD4+ T cells from PBMCs, cultured in vitro. CDR3 sequence: CASSTQERVYGYTF. Here the CDR3 DNA reads TGTGCCAGCAGCACACAGGAGAGGGTCTATGGCTACACCTTC.